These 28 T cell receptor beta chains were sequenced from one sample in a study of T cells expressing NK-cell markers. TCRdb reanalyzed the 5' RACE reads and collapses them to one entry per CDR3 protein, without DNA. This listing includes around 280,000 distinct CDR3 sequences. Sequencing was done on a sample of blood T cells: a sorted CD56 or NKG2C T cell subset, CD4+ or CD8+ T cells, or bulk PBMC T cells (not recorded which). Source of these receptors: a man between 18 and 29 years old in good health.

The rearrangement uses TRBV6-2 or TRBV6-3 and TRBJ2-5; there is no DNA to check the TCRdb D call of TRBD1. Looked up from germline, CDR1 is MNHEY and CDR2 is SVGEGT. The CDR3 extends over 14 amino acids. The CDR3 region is CASTPQGAKETQYF.

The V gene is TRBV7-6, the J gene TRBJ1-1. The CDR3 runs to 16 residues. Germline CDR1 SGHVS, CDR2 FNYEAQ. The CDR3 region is CASSLVRDSMNTEAFF. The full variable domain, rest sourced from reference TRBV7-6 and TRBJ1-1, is GAGVSQSPRYKVTKRGQDVALRCDPISGHVSLYWYRQALGQGPEFLTYFNYEAQQDKSGLPNDRFSAERPEGSISTLTIQRTEQRDSAMYRCASSLVRDSMNTEAFFGQGTRLTVV.

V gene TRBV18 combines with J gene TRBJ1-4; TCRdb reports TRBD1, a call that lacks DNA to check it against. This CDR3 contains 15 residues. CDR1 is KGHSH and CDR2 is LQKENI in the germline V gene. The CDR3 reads CASSPYRADNEKLFF.

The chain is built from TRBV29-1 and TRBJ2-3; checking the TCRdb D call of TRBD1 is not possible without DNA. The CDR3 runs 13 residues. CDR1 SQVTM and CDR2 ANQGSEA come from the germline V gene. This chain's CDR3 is CSVDRVRSDTQYF.

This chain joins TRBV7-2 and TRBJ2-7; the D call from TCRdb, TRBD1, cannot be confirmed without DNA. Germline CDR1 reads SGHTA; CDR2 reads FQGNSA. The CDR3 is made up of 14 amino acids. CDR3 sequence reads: CASSPRQGASEQYF. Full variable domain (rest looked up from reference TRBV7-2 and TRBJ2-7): GAGVSQSPSNKVTEKGKDVELRCDPISGHTALYWYRQSLGQGLEFLIYFQGNSAPDKSGLPSDRFSAERTGGSVSTLTIQRTQQEDSAVYLCASSPRQGASEQYFGPGTRLTVT.

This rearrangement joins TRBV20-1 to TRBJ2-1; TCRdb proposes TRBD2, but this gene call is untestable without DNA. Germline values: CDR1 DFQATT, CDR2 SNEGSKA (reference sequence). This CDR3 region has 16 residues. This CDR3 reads CSANRAGPSDYNEQFF.

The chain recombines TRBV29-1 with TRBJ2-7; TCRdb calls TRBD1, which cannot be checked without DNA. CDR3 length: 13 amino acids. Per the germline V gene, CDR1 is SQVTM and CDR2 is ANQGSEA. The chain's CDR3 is CSVERGGRYEQYF.

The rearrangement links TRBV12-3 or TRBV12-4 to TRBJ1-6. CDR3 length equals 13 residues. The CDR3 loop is CASNEGAASPLHF.

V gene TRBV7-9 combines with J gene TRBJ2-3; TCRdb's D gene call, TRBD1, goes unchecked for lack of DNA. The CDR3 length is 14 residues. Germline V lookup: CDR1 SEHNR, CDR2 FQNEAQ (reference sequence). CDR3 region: CATLPGTGAGTQYF. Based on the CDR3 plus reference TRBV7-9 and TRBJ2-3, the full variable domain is DTGVSQNPRHKITKRGQNVTFRCDPISEHNRLYWYRQTLGQGPEFLTYFQNEAQLEKSRLLSDRFSAERPKGSFSTLEIQRTEQGDSAMYLCATLPGTGAGTQYFGPGTRLTVL.

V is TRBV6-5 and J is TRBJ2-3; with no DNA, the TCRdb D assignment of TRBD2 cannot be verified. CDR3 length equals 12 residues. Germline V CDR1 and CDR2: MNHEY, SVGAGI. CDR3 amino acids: CASSGSGDTQYF.

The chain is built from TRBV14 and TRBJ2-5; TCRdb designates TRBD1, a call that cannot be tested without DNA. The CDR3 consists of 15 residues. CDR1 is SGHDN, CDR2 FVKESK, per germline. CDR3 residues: CASSQSSGAWETQYF. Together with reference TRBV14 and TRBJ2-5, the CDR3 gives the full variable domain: EAGVTQFPSHSVIEKGQTVTLRCDPISGHDNLYWYRRVMGKEIKFLLHFVKESKQDESGMPNNRFLAERTGGTYSTLKVQPAELEDSGVYFCASSQSSGAWETQYFGPGTRLLVL.

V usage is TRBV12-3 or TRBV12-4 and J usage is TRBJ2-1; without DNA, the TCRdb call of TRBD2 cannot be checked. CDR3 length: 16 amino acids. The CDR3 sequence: CASSSLGTSGRHEQFF.

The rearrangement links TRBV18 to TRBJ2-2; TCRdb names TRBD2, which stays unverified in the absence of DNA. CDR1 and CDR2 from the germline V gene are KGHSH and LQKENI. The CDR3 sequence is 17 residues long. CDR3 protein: CASSPRGLAGHTGELFF.

CDR3: CASSTLPGLVNTGELFF. This rearrangement joins TRBV6-1 to TRBJ2-2; TCRdb reports TRBD2, a call that lacks DNA to check it against. Germline CDR1 MNHNS, CDR2 SASEGT. The CDR3 spans 17 residues.

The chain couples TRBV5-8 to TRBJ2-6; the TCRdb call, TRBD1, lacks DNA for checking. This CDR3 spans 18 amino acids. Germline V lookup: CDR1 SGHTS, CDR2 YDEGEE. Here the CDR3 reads CASSLGTGARRGANVLTF.

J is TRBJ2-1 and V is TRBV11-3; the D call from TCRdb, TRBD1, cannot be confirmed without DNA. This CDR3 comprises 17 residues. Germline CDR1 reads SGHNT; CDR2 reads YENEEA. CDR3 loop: CASSSPGQDHFYNEQFF.

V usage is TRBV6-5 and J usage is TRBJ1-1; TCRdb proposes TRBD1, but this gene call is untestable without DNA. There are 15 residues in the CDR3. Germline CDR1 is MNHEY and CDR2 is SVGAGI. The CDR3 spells CASRQNRVSNTEAFF.

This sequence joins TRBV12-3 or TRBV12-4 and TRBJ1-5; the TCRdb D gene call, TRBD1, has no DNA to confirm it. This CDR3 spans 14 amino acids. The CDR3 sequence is CASRVDRNNQPQHF.

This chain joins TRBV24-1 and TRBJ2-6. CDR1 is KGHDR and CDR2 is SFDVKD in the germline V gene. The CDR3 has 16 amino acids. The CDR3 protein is CATSDFQGSGANVLTF.

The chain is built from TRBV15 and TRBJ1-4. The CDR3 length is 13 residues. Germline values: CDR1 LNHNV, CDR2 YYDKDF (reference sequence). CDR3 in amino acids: CATSRTTNEKLFF.

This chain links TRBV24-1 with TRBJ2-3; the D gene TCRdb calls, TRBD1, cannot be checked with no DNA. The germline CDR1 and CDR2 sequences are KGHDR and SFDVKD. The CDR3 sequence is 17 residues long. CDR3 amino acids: CATSDSRTGSFLDTQYF.

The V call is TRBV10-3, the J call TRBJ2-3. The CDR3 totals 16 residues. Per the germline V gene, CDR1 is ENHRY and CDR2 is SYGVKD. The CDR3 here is CAISERTRLGTDTQYF.

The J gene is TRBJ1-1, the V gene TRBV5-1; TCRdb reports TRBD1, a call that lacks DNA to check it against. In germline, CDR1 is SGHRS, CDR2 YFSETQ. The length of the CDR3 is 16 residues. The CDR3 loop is CASSPHSGHKNTEAFF. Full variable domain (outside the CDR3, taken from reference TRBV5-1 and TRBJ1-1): KAGVTQTPRYLIKTRGQQVTLSCSPISGHRSVSWYQQTPGQGLQFLFEYFSETQRNKGNFPGRFSGRQFSNSRSEMNVSTLELGDSALYLCASSPHSGHKNTEAFFGQGTRLTVV.

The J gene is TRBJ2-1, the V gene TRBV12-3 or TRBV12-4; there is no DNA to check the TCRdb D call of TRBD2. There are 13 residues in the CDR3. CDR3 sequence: CASSSRWGNEQFF.

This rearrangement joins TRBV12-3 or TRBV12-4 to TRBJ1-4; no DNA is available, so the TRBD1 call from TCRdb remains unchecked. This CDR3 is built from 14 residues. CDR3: CASSKDRGLEKLFF.

The CDR3 sequence is CASRSEQGTYGYTF. V gene TRBV5-1 combines with J gene TRBJ1-2; the D call of TRBD1 rests on TCRdb alone, since no DNA is present to check it. Germline CDR1 and CDR2: SGHRS and YFSETQ. The CDR3 sequence is 14 residues long.

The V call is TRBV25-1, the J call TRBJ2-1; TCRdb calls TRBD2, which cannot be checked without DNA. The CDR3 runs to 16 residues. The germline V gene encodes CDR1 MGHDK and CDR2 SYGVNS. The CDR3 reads CASSDPTAGGYNEQFF. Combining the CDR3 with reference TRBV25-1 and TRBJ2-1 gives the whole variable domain EADIYQTPRYLVIGTGKKITLECSQTMGHDKMYWYQQDPGMELHLIHYSYGVNSTEKGDLSSESTVSRIRTEHFPLTLESARPSHTSQYLCASSDPTAGGYNEQFFGPGTRLTVL.

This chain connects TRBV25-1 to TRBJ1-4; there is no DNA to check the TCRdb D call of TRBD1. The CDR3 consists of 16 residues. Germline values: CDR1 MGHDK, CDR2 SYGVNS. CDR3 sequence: CASSRDPGVANEKLFF.